This passage covers 18 T cell receptor beta chains from one sample sequenced in a study of T cell repertoires in cytomegalovirus infection. Their antigens are not known. TCRdb re-called the reads with MiXCR, one entry per CDR3 protein. The sample has around 360,000 distinct CDR3 sequences, 34% seen once. The sample was cultured PBMCs, taken from culture after CMV antigen stimulation. These TCRs come from a human donor in good health (CMV status not recorded). Some clones in this sample may be carry-over from other donors' samples.

In its sample, this clonotype was seen many times. The rearrangement uses TRBV6-1 and TRBJ2-7, with 9 bases identical to TRBD1. V lost 7 bases and J lost 3; bases outside the gene matches: 7. The length of the CDR3 is 14 residues. The germline CDR1 and CDR2 sequences are MNHNS and SASEGT. CDR3 protein: CASNSDRGFYEQYF. DNA of the CDR3: TGTGCCAGCAATTCAGACAGGGGGTTCTACGAGCAGTACTTC.

The chain couples TRBV28 to TRBJ1-5; TRBD1 matches at 9 bases. CDR1 and CDR2 from the germline V gene are MDHEN and SYDVKM. The CDR3 is made up of 15 amino acids. V shed 2 bases and J 11 bases; nucleotides not matched to a gene: 10. The CDR3 region has the DNA TGTGCCAGCAGTTTAAACTACAGGGGGCGAGGGTCCCAGCATTTT. This translates into CASSLNYRGRGSQHF.

The V gene is TRBV7-8, the J gene TRBJ1-5; no clear D gene. V lost 5 bases and J 0 bases, leaving 14 bases between the germline ends. This CDR3 has 16 amino acids. Germline V gene lookup returns CDR1 SGHVS and CDR2 FQNEAQ. The CDR3 here is CASSPEGGYSNQPQHF. In DNA form, the CDR3 reads TGTGCCAGCAGCCCCGAAGGCGGGTATAGCAATCAGCCCCAGCATTTT.

This clonotype was seen more than once but under ten times. The chain carries TRBV20-1 and TRBJ1-1; maybe TRBD1 (5 bases). The V and J ends lost 6 bases and 0 bases respectively, with 14 bases between them. Germline-derived CDR1 and CDR2 are DFQATT and SNEGSKA (reference sequence). The CDR3 runs to 14 residues. The CDR3 reads CSARRGTLNTEAFF. Here the CDR3 DNA reads TGCAGTGCCAGACGAGGGACCTTGAACACTGAAGCTTTCTTT.

The rearrangement joins TRBV12-3 or TRBV12-4 to TRBJ1-2; the D is unclear. The CDR3 extends over 12 amino acids. V was shortened by 7 bases and J by 4 bases, with 10 bases between the two germline ends. The DNA for the CDR3 is TGTGCCAGCACTCGACTGAGCTATGGCTACACCTTC. Translation gives CASTRLSYGYTF.

The chain combines TRBV27 with TRBJ2-1; 8 nucleotides line up with TRBD1. V was pared by 4 bases and J by 3 bases, with 5 bases of the junction left unmatched. The germline V gene encodes CDR1 MNHEY and CDR2 SMNVEV (reference sequence). This CDR3 region has 15 residues. Here the CDR3 reads CASSSDRDNYNEQFF. The CDR3 region has the DNA TGTGCCAGCAGTTCGGACAGGGACAACTACAATGAGCAGTTCTTC.

The rearrangement joins TRBV29-1 to TRBJ2-1; 9 bases agree with TRBD2. V dropped 2 bases and J dropped 10; count of bases not matched to a gene: 9. Germline values: CDR1 SQVTM, CDR2 ANQGSEA. This CDR3 region has 14 residues. CDR3 DNA sequence: TGCAGCGTTGAAACGGGCGGGAGGGCGCGGGAGCAGTTCTTC. It encodes CSVETGGRAREQFF.

A few counts support this clonotype. The chain joins TRBV7-8 to TRBJ2-1, with TRBD1 matching 8 bases. Looked up from germline, CDR1 is SGHVS and CDR2 is FQNEAQ. The J segment lost 8 bases and the V segment lost 4 bases, leaving 7 bases of the junction unmatched. CDR3 length: 14 residues. The CDR3 here is CASSWTQGADEQFF. DNA of the CDR3: TGTGCCAGCAGCTGGACGCAGGGGGCAGATGAGCAGTTCTTC.

The chain links TRBV7-9 to TRBJ2-5, with 8 bases aligning to TRBD2. The CDR3 extends over 16 amino acids. Trimming at V came to 1 base and at J to 2 bases, leaving 6 bases not matched to a gene. CDR1 is SEHNR, CDR2 FQNEAQ, per germline (reference sequence). In DNA, the CDR3 is TGTGCCAGCAGCTTAGATGGCGGGACTAGACAAGAGACCCAGTACTTC. This sequence encodes CASSLDGGTRQETQYF.

This chain links TRBV19 with TRBJ1-5, with 12 bases identical to TRBD1. J lost 2 bases, V lost 6 bases, and 2 bases had no gene match. CDR3 size: 15 residues. Germline loops: CDR1 LNHDA, CDR2 SQIVND (reference sequence). CDR3 sequence reads: CASRGTGGGNQPQHF. CDR3 bases: TGTGCCAGTAGAGGGACAGGGGGCGGCAATCAGCCCCAGCATTTT.

The chain is built from TRBV30 and TRBJ2-7, with 8 bases lining up with TRBD2. Per the germline V gene, CDR1 is GTSNPN and CDR2 is SVGIG (reference sequence). Trimming removed 0 bases from V and 5 bases from J; junction bases left unmatched: 6. The CDR3 length is 14 residues. The CDR3 DNA is TGTGCCTGGAGTGTCAAAGCGGGAGTCCACGAGCAGTACTTC. It encodes CAWSVKAGVHEQYF.

Only a few counts were recorded for this clonotype. This chain connects TRBV7-2 to TRBJ1-2; 7 bases are shared with TRBD1. This CDR3 comprises 15 residues. J gave up 13 bases and V 5 bases, and 19 bases lay outside the gene matches. Per germline, CDR1 SGHTA and CDR2 FQGNSA. DNA for the CDR3: TGTGCCAGCAGCCTAAAAAGAGCGACGACAGGGCCCTTCACCTTC. Its protein product is CASSLKRATTGPFTF.

This clonotype has a single count. The chain uses TRBV7-2 and TRBJ1-2; maybe TRBD1 (5 bases). The V end was cut by 5 bases, the J end by 7 bases, with 14 bases between. The CDR3 has 13 residues. Germline V gene sequence: CDR1 SGHTA, CDR2 FQGNSA. The CDR3 loop reads CASSERAGLGYTF. CDR3 bases: TGTGCCAGCAGCGAAAGGGCGGGGCTTGGCTACACCTTC.

The chain combines TRBV15 with TRBJ2-1, with D maybe TRBD2 (6 bases). Germline CDR1 and CDR2: LNHNV and YYDKDF (reference sequence). The CDR3 loop spans 18 amino acids. V was shortened by 0 bases and J by 0 bases, with 15 bases between the two germline ends. Here the CDR3 reads CATSRDAVAVVSYNEQFF. In nucleotides, the CDR3 is TGTGCCACCAGCAGAGACGCCGTAGCGGTCGTCTCCTACAATGAGCAGTTCTTC.

This clonotype was counted only a few times. The chain uses TRBV6-2 or TRBV6-3 and TRBJ1-6; 10 bases fit TRBD1. Losses at the gene ends were 9 bases for V and 10 bases for J; bases not matched to a gene: 18. CDR3 length equals 17 residues. CDR1 and CDR2 from the germline V gene are MNHEY and SVGEGT. The CDR3 nucleotides are TGTGCCAGTACACGGGACAGGGGCCTCGCATTCGGCTCACCCCTCCACTTT. Translated, it gives CASTRDRGLAFGSPLHF.

This chain links TRBV5-6 with TRBJ2-3; the D is unclear. This CDR3 has 11 amino acids. V was shortened by 4 bases and J by 5 bases, with 5 bases between the two germline ends. Germline V gene sequence: CDR1 SGHDT, CDR2 YYEEEE. CDR3 in DNA: TGTGCCAGCAGCGCCCTAGATACGCAGTATTTT. Encoded protein: CASSALDTQYF.

The V call is TRBV20-1, the J call TRBJ1-2, with D possibly TRBD1 on 5 matching bases. The V end was cut by 2 bases, the J end by 6 bases, with 25 bases between. The length of the CDR3 is 17 residues. Per the germline V gene, CDR1 is DFQATT and CDR2 is SNEGSKA (reference sequence). CDR3 sequence reads: CSARSLTGGLLPDGYTF. CDR3 DNA: TGCAGTGCTAGAAGTTTAACAGGAGGCCTCCTACCTGATGGCTACACCTTC.

The V gene is TRBV12-3 or TRBV12-4, the J gene TRBJ2-1; 9 nucleotides align to TRBD2. This CDR3 is 17 amino acids long. V lost 6 bases, J lost 7 bases, and 16 bases stayed unmatched. The CDR3 spells CASSPMVREGLLNEQFF. CDR3 in DNA: TGTGCCAGCAGCCCTATGGTGCGGGAGGGCCTTTTGAATGAGCAGTTCTTC.